This is a list of T cell receptor beta chains from one sample in a study of T cells in Graves' hyperthyroidism and ophthalmopathy. TCRdb called the multiplex PCR reads again in MiXCR, with one record for every CDR3 protein. The profile shows approximately 600,000 distinct CDR3 sequences, over 12% of them singletons. Sequencing was carried out using blood. The receptors come from a woman in her late teens or twenties with Graves' ophthalmopathy. Each CDR3 is given with its conserved first and last residue. The D gene is left open where the match is weak. A row's size may be missing; if present it is once, few, many or a size class.

j_call | d_call | v_call | clone_size | cdr3_aa | cdr3_nt
TRBJ2-7 | TRBD2 | TRBV13 | many | CASSSIGLAGASYEQYF | TGTGCCAGCAGCTCGATTGGACTAGCGGGAGCCTCCTACGAGCAGTACTTC
TRBJ2-7 | . | TRBV6-1 | . | CASSRDPRGDEQYF | TGTGCCAGCAGTCGGGACCCCCGGGGAGACGAGCAGTACTTC
TRBJ1-5 | . | TRBV28 | . | CASSPEGEKQPQHF | TGTGCCAGCAGTCCCGAGGGGGAGAAGCAGCCCCAGCATTTT
TRBJ2-1 | . | TRBV11-2 | many | CASSFSRDNEQFF | TGTGCCAGCAGCTTCAGCAGAGACAATGAGCAGTTCTTC
TRBJ1-2 | TRBD1 | TRBV11-2 | . | CASSWDRGVYGYTF | TGTGCCAGCAGCTGGGACAGGGGGGTCTATGGCTACACCTTC
TRBJ2-7 | TRBD2 | TRBV2 | many | CASSEVGTSVRSYEQYF | TGTGCCAGCAGTGAAGTAGGAACTAGCGTGAGGTCCTACGAGCAGTACTTC
TRBJ2-7 | . | TRBV9 | . | CASSLVAGASGEQYF | TGTGCCAGCAGCTTGGTGGCAGGGGCCTCCGGCGAGCAGTACTTC
TRBJ2-2 | . | TRBV5-1 | . | CASSLRLGTNTGELFF | TGCGCCAGCAGCTTGCGACTAGGCACGAACACCGGGGAGCTGTTTTTT
TRBJ1-4 | . | TRBV14 | few | CASSLRTGTNEKLFF | TGTGCCAGCAGCCTCCGGACGGGAACTAATGAAAAACTGTTTTTT
TRBJ1-1 | . | TRBV7-9 | few | CASSSHTGGTEAFF | TGTGCCAGCAGCTCCCACACAGGAGGCACTGAAGCTTTCTTT
TRBJ2-2 | TRBD2 | TRBV7-2 | . | CASSPGASGRLGTGELFF | TGTGCCAGCAGCCCGGGGGCTAGCGGGAGGCTAGGCACCGGGGAGCTGTTTTTT
TRBJ1-4 | . | TRBV7-8 | . | CASSRKVGEANEKLFF | TGTGCCAGCAGCCGGAAGGTGGGGGAAGCTAATGAAAAACTGTTTTTT
TRBJ2-3 | . | TRBV28 | many | CASSPRGGGTDTQYF | TGTGCCAGCAGTCCTCGAGGAGGGGGAACAGATACGCAGTATTTT
TRBJ2-1 | . | TRBV5-4 | . | CASSLGTRINNEQFF | TGTGCCAGCAGCTTGGGAACTAGGATCAACAATGAGCAGTTCTTC
TRBJ2-7 | TRBD1 | TRBV12-3/TRBV12-4 | many | CASSGHSRGRDNEQYF | TGTGCCAGCAGTGGACACTCCAGGGGGCGCGACAACGAGCAGTACTTC
TRBJ2-2 | . | TRBV12-5 | many | CASGFQPTGELFF | TGTGCTAGTGGTTTTCAGCCGACCGGGGAGCTGTTTTTT
TRBJ2-7 | . | TRBV28 | many | CATLGPGQVYEQYF | TGTGCCACCTTAGGACCGGGCCAGGTCTACGAGCAGTACTTC
TRBJ2-1 | TRBD2 | TRBV28 | many | CASSYPAGVGNEQFF | TGTGCCAGCAGTTACCCAGCGGGAGTTGGCAATGAGCAGTTCTTC
TRBJ2-1 | . | TRBV18 | many | CASSPTANEQFF | TGTGCCAGCTCACCGACGGCGAATGAGCAGTTCTTC
TRBJ1-2 | . | TRBV6-1 | many | CASSFENNYGYTF | TGTGCCAGCAGCTTTGAAAATAACTATGGCTACACCTTC
TRBJ2-3 | . | TRBV5-4 | . | CASSFISRVTDTQYF | TGTGCCAGCAGCTTTATAAGCCGTGTCACAGATACGCAGTATTTT
TRBJ1-1 | . | TRBV7-9 | . | CASRGGGYGNTEAFF | TGTGCCAGCAGGGGAGGGGGTTACGGGAACACTGAAGCTTTCTTT
TRBJ2-2 | TRBD2 | TRBV7-2 | . | CASTPHQGGLAKAGEPFF | TGTGCCAGCACCCCCCATCAAGGGGGACTAGCGAAGGCCGGGGAGCCGTTTTTT
TRBJ2-5 | . | TRBV7-2 | many | CASSLGAEYQETQYF | TGTGCCAGCAGCTTAGGAGCGGAGTACCAAGAGACCCAGTACTTC
TRBJ2-3 | TRBD2 | TRBV29-1 | many | CSVLPRGGPTDTQYF | TGCAGCGTTCTACCTCGGGGGGGGCCCACAGATACGCAGTATTTT
TRBJ1-4 | . | TRBV4-3 | . | CASSQSRRWNEKLFF | TGCGCCAGCAGCCAGAGTAGACGGTGGAATGAAAAACTGTTTTTT
TRBJ2-1 | . | TRBV7-2 | many | CASSLEGDEQFF | TGTGCCAGCAGCTTAGAGGGGGATGAGCAGTTCTTC
TRBJ2-2 | TRBD2 | TRBV28 | many | CASSLFGLANTGELFF | TGTGCCAGCAGTTTATTCGGACTAGCAAACACCGGGGAGCTGTTTTTT
TRBJ1-1 | . | TRBV11-2 | many | CASSLRSGSFGTEAFF | TGTGCCAGCAGCTTAAGGTCGGGATCCTTTGGCACTGAAGCTTTCTTT
TRBJ2-3 | TRBD2 | TRBV7-2 | many | CASSLVWGLAGGPDTQYF | TGTGCCAGCAGCTTAGTTTGGGGACTAGCGGGAGGGCCTGATACGCAGTATTTT
TRBJ2-7 | TRBD1 | TRBV11-3 | many | CASSYSGGDYEQYF | TGTGCCAGCAGCTACTCAGGGGGAGACTACGAGCAGTACTTC
TRBJ2-1 | TRBD1 | TRBV18 | many | CASSLDRVLGGEQFF | TGTGCCAGCTCACTTGACAGGGTCTTAGGGGGTGAGCAGTTCTTC
TRBJ2-3 | . | TRBV20-1 | many | CSAYPTDTDTQYF | TGCAGTGCATACCCCACCGACACGGATACGCAGTATTTT
TRBJ2-3 | TRBD1 | TRBV7-9 | few | CASSSGQGMADTQYF | TGTGCCAGCAGCTCCGGACAGGGAATGGCAGATACGCAGTATTTT
TRBJ2-1 | . | TRBV6-1 | many | CASSPKNNEQFF | TGTGCCAGCAGCCCCAAAAACAATGAGCAGTTCTTC
TRBJ2-3 | . | TRBV20-1 | few | CSATELSSRRSTDTQYF | TGCAGTGCTACCGAGCTCTCCTCCCGGCGAAGCACAGATACGCAGTATTTT
TRBJ2-7 | . | TRBV6-1 | many | CAIARGRAYEQYF | TGTGCCATCGCCCGGGGGCGGGCTTACGAGCAGTACTTC
TRBJ2-7 | TRBD2 | TRBV2 | many | CASAWTSGTYEQYF | TGTGCCAGCGCGTGGACTAGCGGCACCTACGAGCAGTACTTC
TRBJ2-7 | . | TRBV25-1 | few | CASSDVGVRTYEQYF | TGTGCCAGCAGTGACGTGGGGGTCAGAACCTACGAGCAGTACTTC
TRBJ2-3 | . | TRBV6-1 | many | CASSEAIIISTDTQYF | TGTGCCAGCAGTGAAGCGATAATAATCTCGACAGATACGCAGTATTTT
TRBJ1-1 | . | TRBV7-2 | many | CASSLAPLGTTNTEAFF | TGTGCCAGCAGCTTAGCGCCTCTGGGGACAACGAACACTGAAGCTTTCTTT
TRBJ2-7 | . | TRBV20-1 | many | CSATGEAVLSYEQYF | TGCAGTGCTACCGGAGAGGCGGTTCTCTCCTACGAGCAGTACTTC
TRBJ2-1 | TRBD2 | TRBV2 | many | CASSESLAGSYNEQFF | TGTGCCAGCAGTGAATCCCTAGCGGGATCCTACAATGAGCAGTTCTTC
TRBJ2-7 | . | TRBV28 | many | CASSLRTAPSPSEQYF | TGTGCCAGCAGTTTAAGGACGGCGCCGTCCCCAAGCGAGCAGTACTTC
TRBJ2-7 | . | TRBV28 | many | CASTPTAGKLYEQYF | TGTGCCAGCACCCCCACCGCCGGGAAACTCTACGAGCAGTACTTC
TRBJ2-2 | . | TRBV27 | many | CASSLRRCDQGTGELFF | TGTGCCAGCAGTTTAAGGCGCTGCGACCAGGGCACCGGGGAGCTGTTTTTT
TRBJ2-5 | . | TRBV18 | many | CASSPTEETQYF | TGTGCCAGCTCACCGACCGAAGAGACCCAGTACTTC
TRBJ2-1 | TRBD2 | TRBV5-1 | . | CASGGKTSGVNNEQFF | TGCGCCAGCGGGGGAAAGACTAGCGGGGTGAACAATGAGCAGTTCTTC
TRBJ2-4 | . | TRBV28 | many | CASSTQPRENIQYF | TGTGCCAGCAGTACCCAGCCAAGGGAAAACATTCAGTACTTC
TRBJ2-7 | . | TRBV5-1 | many | CASSLEQGTYEQYF | TGTGCCAGCAGCTTAGAACAGGGTACCTACGAGCAGTACTTC
TRBJ1-2 | . | TRBV24-1 | many | CATSDLRVGGGYTF | TGTGCCACCAGTGATTTGCGTGTTGGCGGTGGCTACACCTTC
TRBJ2-1 | TRBD2 | TRBV5-1 | . | CASSFGTSGSGQFF | TGCGCCAGCAGCTTCGGGACTAGCGGGTCGGGACAGTTCTTC
TRBJ1-6 | . | TRBV20-1 | many | CSATRHLLNSPLHF | TGCAGTGCTACCAGGCATCTCCTTAATTCACCCCTCCACTTT
TRBJ2-5 | . | TRBV27 | many | CASSSSRETQYF | TGTGCCAGCAGTTCCTCCCGGGAGACCCAGTACTTC
TRBJ2-3 | TRBD2 | TRBV7-2 | . | CASSLGLTSGSGPWMADTQYF | TGTGCCAGCAGCTTAGGGTTAACTAGCGGGAGTGGTCCCTGGATGGCAGATACGCAGTATTTT
TRBJ1-1 | TRBD1 | TRBV14 | . | CASSQEQGQMNTEAFF | TGTGCCAGCAGCCAAGAACAGGGACAGATGAACACTGAAGCTTTCTTT
TRBJ2-5 | . | TRBV18 | many | CASSDGGGETQYF | TGTGCCAGCTCAGACGGAGGGGGAGAGACCCAGTACTTC
TRBJ2-3 | TRBD2 | TRBV7-2 | many | CASSSRLAGTGDTQYF | TGTGCCAGCAGCTCTAGGCTAGCGGGAACAGGGGATACGCAGTATTTT